The 21 T cell receptor beta chains given below trace back to one sample, sequenced in a study of identical twins. TCRdb analysed the 5' RACE reads with MiXCR anew, one entry per CDR3 protein. The sample lists about 470,000 distinct CDR3 sequences; approximately 24% were seen once. This sample was also put to use in a study of T cells expressing NK-cell markers.

Material: CD4+ T cells sorted from blood. The receptors shown here come from a young woman in good health.

This clonotype was found a few times. V usage is TRBV20-1 and J usage is TRBJ2-7; 13 bases match TRBD2. CDR1 is DFQATT, CDR2 SNEGSKA, per germline (reference sequence). J lost 8 bases, V lost 5 bases, and 9 bases had no gene match. The CDR3 covers 14 residues. CDR3 protein: CSAHRGLAGSQQYF. In nucleotides, the CDR3 is TGCAGTGCTCACCGGGGACTAGCGGGAAGCCAGCAGTACTTC.

The chain has TRBV3-1 and TRBJ2-1, with TRBD2 identical over 9 bases. This CDR3 is built from 17 residues. Looked up from germline, CDR1 is LGHDT and CDR2 is YNNKEL (reference sequence). Germline trimming cut 10 bases from V and 7 bases from J; bases unmatched to any gene: 20. The CDR3, as DNA: TGTGCCACCACCCAAGATCGTAGTCCGCTAGCGGGGAATGAGCAGTTCTTC. Its translation is CATTQDRSPLAGNEQFF.

V gene TRBV5-1 combines with J gene TRBJ1-6, with a tentative D call TRBD1 (6 bases). There are 15 residues in the CDR3. Germline assignment: CDR1 SGHRS and CDR2 YFSETQ. The V end lost 5 bases, the J end lost 5 bases, and 14 bases lay between the germline ends. CDR3 amino acids: CASRRWTVNNSPLHF. The CDR3 DNA reads TGCGCCAGCAGGCGATGGACAGTAAATAATTCACCCCTCCACTTT.

V gene TRBV20-1 combines with J gene TRBJ2-7, with 12 bases matching TRBD2. CDR3 length: 16 residues. In germline, CDR1 is DFQATT, CDR2 SNEGSKA (reference sequence). V dropped 6 bases and J dropped 3; count of bases not matched to a gene: 12. The CDR3 nucleotides are TGCAGTGCAAATCCGGGACTAGCGGGTTTGTTCTACGAGCAGTACTTC. Translating gives CSANPGLAGLFYEQYF.

V gene TRBV5-1 combines with J gene TRBJ1-4, with a possible D match to TRBD1 (5 bases). Between the trimmed V and J ends, which lost 4 bases and 5 bases, there was a span of 12 bases. Per germline, CDR1 SGHRS and CDR2 YFSETQ. This CDR3 spans 14 amino acids. The CDR3 DNA follows: TGCGCCAGCAGCGCCGGGGGGTGGAATGAAAAACTGTTTTTT. Residues: CASSAGGWNEKLFF.

Many counts were recorded for this clonotype. CDR3 amino acids: CATSNGHTNTGELFF. CDR3 nucleotide sequence: TGTGCCACCAGTAATGGGCACACGAACACCGGGGAGCTGTTTTTT. This sequence joins TRBV24-1 and TRBJ2-2; D ambiguous. The CDR3 totals 15 residues. Germline CDR1 and CDR2: KGHDR and SFDVKD. Trimming removed 6 bases at V and 0 bases at J, with 10 bases between.

The chain uses TRBV6-5 and TRBJ2-1; D possibly corresponds to TRBD2 (6 bases). V was pared by 6 bases and J by 9 bases, with 12 bases between. The germline CDR1 and CDR2 sequences are MNHEY and SVGAGI. The length of the CDR3 is 12 residues. The CDR3 reads CASSLTAGEQFF. In DNA form, the CDR3 reads TGTGCCAGCAGCTTGACAGCGGGTGAGCAGTTCTTC.

The chain carries TRBV6-1 and TRBJ2-5; 9 nucleotides agree with TRBD2. The J segment lost 6 bases and the V segment lost 8 bases, leaving 7 bases of the junction unmatched. This CDR3 comprises 13 residues. The V gene's germline CDR1 is MNHNS and CDR2 SASEGT. CDR3: CASRGLAVQTQYF. CDR3 DNA: TGTGCCAGCCGGGGACTAGCTGTCCAGACCCAGTACTTC.

This clonotype was observed a few times. J is TRBJ2-5 and V is TRBV4-1; a possible D gene is TRBD2 (5 bases). The CDR3 loop spans 16 amino acids. The germline V and J ends were trimmed by 0 bases and 2 bases, with 13 bases remaining between them. From germline, CDR1 is MGHRA and CDR2 YSYEKL. The CDR3 protein is CASSQELGSGQETQYF. The CDR3 bases are TGCGCCAGCAGCCAAGAACTGGGATCGGGGCAAGAGACCCAGTACTTC.

This clonotype has more than one count but fewer than ten. The CDR3: CSVELQFGNTIYF. CDR3 bases: TGCAGCGTTGAGTTGCAATTCGGGAACACCATATATTTT. The genes are TRBV29-1 and TRBJ1-3; D uncertain. This CDR3 is 13 amino acids long. The germline V gene encodes CDR1 SQVTM and CDR2 ANQGSEA. V was trimmed by 3 bases and J by 7 bases, leaving 13 bases between them. Full variable domain (missing parts from reference TRBV29-1 and TRBJ1-3): SAVISQKPSRDICQRGTSLTIQCQVDSQVTMMFWYRQQPGQSLTLIATANQGSEATYESGFVIDKFPISRPNLTFSTLTVSNMSPEDSSIYLCSVELQFGNTIYFGEGSWLTVV.

The V call is TRBV5-6, the J call TRBJ2-1; D is ambiguous. The CDR3 contains 13 residues. The V end was cut by 4 bases, the J end by 5 bases, with 10 bases between. Germline V gene lookup returns CDR1 SGHDT and CDR2 YYEEEE. The CDR3 sequence is CASSRVPDNEQFF. CDR3 nucleotides: TGTGCCAGCAGCCGGGTTCCGGACAATGAGCAGTTCTTC.

The gene calls are TRBV6-1 and TRBJ1-2; no definite D call. V was pared by 1 base and J by 4 bases, with 7 bases between. Germline CDR1 reads MNHNS; CDR2 reads SASEGT. This CDR3 has 13 amino acids. The CDR3 bases are TGTGCCAGCAGTGAAGTTCGAGTCTATGGCTACACCTTC. Its protein product is CASSEVRVYGYTF.

This clonotype was seen a handful of times. The DNA for the CDR3 is TGTGCCAGCAGCCAAGTACTAGCGGGAGCTGAAGAGCAGTACTTC. It codes for CASSQVLAGAEEQYF. The chain links TRBV3-1 to TRBJ2-7; 11 nucleotides align to TRBD2. Germline V gives CDR1 LGHDT, CDR2 YNNKEL (reference sequence). The junction had 6 bases not matched to a gene; V was cut back by 1 base and J by 7 bases. This CDR3 spans 15 amino acids.

The CDR3 protein is CASSFDMTNTEAFF. The CDR3 bases are TGTGCCAGCAGCTTTGACATGACTAACACTGAAGCTTTCTTT. The gene calls are TRBV5-4 and TRBJ1-1, with D unclear. V was pared by 2 bases and J by 2 bases, with 10 bases between. The CDR3 loop spans 14 amino acids. Germline lookup yields CDR1 SGHNT and CDR2 YYREEE (reference sequence).

This clonotype was detected only a few times. The CDR3 spells CASSGDYLNEQFF. The CDR3 DNA follows: TGTGCCAGCAGCGGGGACTACCTGAATGAGCAGTTCTTC. J is TRBJ2-1 and V is TRBV9; 7 nucleotides align to TRBD2. This CDR3 has 13 residues. V lost 3 bases and J lost 7; bases outside the gene matches: 4. CDR1 and CDR2 from the germline V gene are SGDLS and YYNGEE.

This clonotype was recorded a few times. This sequence joins TRBV2 and TRBJ2-3; possibly TRBD1 for D (6 bases). Germline CDR1 reads SNHLY; CDR2 reads FYNNEI. V was shortened by 7 bases and J by 1 base, with 15 bases between the two germline ends. The CDR3 is 15 residues long. CDR3 in amino acids: CASTIRQVGTDTQYF. As DNA, the CDR3 is TGTGCCAGCACCATCCGACAGGTGGGCACAGATACGCAGTATTTT. The entire variable domain, with the rest obtained from reference TRBV2 and TRBJ2-3, is as follows: EPEVTQTPSHQVTQMGQEVILRCVPISNHLYFYWYRQILGQKVEFLVSFYNNEISEKSEIFDDQFSVERPDGSNFTLKIRSTKLEDSAMYFCASTIRQVGTDTQYFGPGTRLTVL.

The chain joins TRBV7-3 to TRBJ2-6; 7 bases agree with TRBD1. Germline assignment: CDR1 SGHTA and CDR2 FQGTGA. This CDR3 spans 19 amino acids. V lost 5 bases, J lost 2 bases, and 15 bases stayed unmatched. CDR3 sequence (DNA): TGTGCCAGCAGCCCTTCGGTTAGGCGAACAGGGGCTGGGGCCAACGTCCTGACTTTC. This gives the protein CASSPSVRRTGAGANVLTF. The entire variable domain, with the rest obtained from reference TRBV7-3 and TRBJ2-6, is as follows: GAGVSQTPSNKVTEKGKYVELRCDPISGHTALYWYRQSLGQGPEFLIYFQGTGAADDSGLPNDRFFAVRPEGSVSTLKIQRTERGDSAVYLCASSPSVRRTGAGANVLTFGAGSRLTVL.

The chain couples TRBV20-1 to TRBJ2-1, with D unresolved. This CDR3 region has 13 residues. The germline V and J ends were trimmed by 1 base and 6 bases, with 10 bases remaining between them. Germline V gene sequence: CDR1 DFQATT, CDR2 SNEGSKA (reference sequence). In nucleotides, the CDR3 is TGCAGTGCTAGAGTCGCGACTTCCAATGAGCAGTTCTTC. This codes for CSARVATSNEQFF.

This clonotype was observed a few times. CDR3 region: CASSEGQGGQPQHF. The CDR3 DNA follows: TGTGCCAGCAGTGAAGGACAGGGCGGTCAGCCCCAGCATTTT. This sequence joins TRBV2 and TRBJ1-5; 7 nucleotides agree with TRBD1. V was clipped by 1 base and J by 6 bases; unmatched bases: 3. From germline, CDR1 is SNHLY and CDR2 FYNNEI. The CDR3 is 14 amino acids.

The chain is built from TRBV9 and TRBJ2-7; D ambiguous. The CDR3 sequence is 12 residues long. CDR1 and CDR2 (germline): SGDLS, YYNGEE. Trimming pared 3 bases from V and 3 bases from J, leaving 7 bases between. CDR3 region: CASSADLYEQYF. The CDR3 DNA reads TGTGCCAGCAGCGCCGATCTCTACGAGCAGTACTTC.

The V gene is TRBV12-3 or TRBV12-4, the J gene TRBJ2-1; the D gene is possibly TRBD2 (5 bases). This CDR3 spans 12 amino acids. V was pared by 6 bases and J by 10 bases, with 13 bases between. The CDR3 here is CASRPTRREQFF. The CDR3 bases are TGTGCCAGCAGACCAACTAGAAGAGAGCAGTTCTTC.